This T cell receptor beta chain emerged from a study of blood T cell repertoires in COVID-19. The wider study: Samples of COVID-19 (acute and convalescent) were obtained from the United States, Italy and Spain. PBMCs, B-cell-depleted T cells, or T cells provided the cDNA or gDNA that made up the material.

In the source study's methods: Reference gene primer amplification gave nucleated cell count estimates. The assay was immunoSEQ multiplex PCR, and TCRdb's table has in-frame clones only and misses some. The DNA gave D and trimming, while V, J and clone size come from that table. The sample includes about 67,000 clones, more than 70% seen only once; the top ten take 5.5% to 7%. Trimming took 1 base from V and 2 from J, leaving 6 bases between them. This CDR3 has 15 amino acids. Germline V CDR1 and CDR2: LGHDT, YNNKEL (reference sequence). This clone was counted between two and nine times. The sequence was collected from a woman aged 60-75 years with acute or convalescent COVID-19. V usage is TRBV3-1 (or the pseudogene TRBV3-2) and J usage is TRBJ2-6; D gene uncertain. Sequences were obtained from peripheral blood. Written as DNA, the CDR3 is TGTGCCAGCAGCCAAGCGGTGCCTGGGGCCAACGTCCTGACTTTC. Its protein is CASSQAVPGANVLTF.